This is a list of T cell receptor beta chains from one sample in a study of CD8 T cells in ankylosing spondylitis. Each CDR3 protein is one row after TCRdb ran MiXCR on the 5' RACE reads. Among under 300,000 distinct CDR3 sequences, 8% to 11% were seen once, and the ten largest hold around 2.6%. What was sequenced was blood, either unsorted or a sorted T cell fraction (not recorded which). These TCRs come from a male donor with ankylosing spondylitis or in good health (not recorded which). Each CDR3 is given without its conserved first and last residue. Fields, in order: V gene, J gene, CDR3 length, CDR3 protein.

v_gene: TRBV20-1
j_gene: TRBJ2-3
len: 13
CDR3aa: SARAPVSGEVTQY

v_gene: TRBV7-2
j_gene: TRBJ2-5
len: 10
CDR3aa: ASSARTETQY

v_gene: TRBV5-6
j_gene: TRBJ2-7
len: 14
CDR3aa: ASSGARDALTYEQY

v_gene: TRBV20-1
j_gene: TRBJ2-1
len: 13
CDR3aa: SAVSTSGAYNEQF

v_gene: TRBV11-2
j_gene: TRBJ2-4
len: 11
CDR3aa: ASSLDTKNIQY

v_gene: TRBV27
j_gene: TRBJ2-2
len: 9
CDR3aa: ASMKVGELF

v_gene: TRBV5-6
j_gene: TRBJ2-2
len: 15
CDR3aa: ASSLGTDRARTGELF

v_gene: TRBV5-1
j_gene: TRBJ2-7
len: 14
CDR3aa: ASSFRGGQGVNEQY

v_gene: TRBV12-3/TRBV12-4
j_gene: TRBJ1-5
len: 10
CDR3aa: ASSKRGQPQH

v_gene: TRBV3-1
j_gene: TRBJ2-2
len: 13
CDR3aa: ASSHKLSNTGELF

v_gene: TRBV12-3/TRBV12-4
j_gene: TRBJ2-3
len: 13
CDR3aa: ASSFYGGGKDTQY

v_gene: TRBV12-3/TRBV12-4
j_gene: TRBJ2-1
len: 13
CDR3aa: ASSLYSVFYNEQF

v_gene: TRBV12-3/TRBV12-4
j_gene: TRBJ1-1
len: 11
CDR3aa: ASSFLRETEAF

v_gene: TRBV7-2
j_gene: TRBJ2-6
len: 14
CDR3aa: ASSLGTASGANVLT

v_gene: TRBV30
j_gene: TRBJ2-7
len: 10
CDR3aa: AWSVSGDEQY

v_gene: TRBV9
j_gene: TRBJ2-3
len: 11
CDR3aa: ASSPPPTDTQY

v_gene: TRBV20-1
j_gene: TRBJ2-3
len: 11
CDR3aa: SELRGVADTQY

v_gene: TRBV10-3
j_gene: TRBJ2-2
len: 14
CDR3aa: AISAESWVFTGELF

v_gene: TRBV11-3
j_gene: TRBJ2-3
len: 12
CDR3aa: ASSLGASTDTQY

v_gene: TRBV12-3/TRBV12-4
j_gene: TRBJ2-1
len: 12
CDR3aa: ASSLRTSGNEQF

v_gene: TRBV18
j_gene: TRBJ1-6
len: 13
CDR3aa: ASSPPLTENSPLH

v_gene: TRBV27
j_gene: TRBJ2-7
len: 10
CDR3aa: ASSFRGHEQY

v_gene: TRBV7-9
j_gene: TRBJ1-1
len: 11
CDR3aa: ASSLGSGSGAF

v_gene: TRBV5-6
j_gene: TRBJ2-7
len: 17
CDR3aa: TSSPGYGVPGLPTYEQY

v_gene: TRBV20-1
j_gene: TRBJ1-5
len: 12
CDR3aa: SARGGIGNQPQH

v_gene: TRBV15
j_gene: TRBJ2-5
len: 12
CDR3aa: ATSRDGGGETQY

v_gene: TRBV5-1
j_gene: TRBJ1-1
len: 14
CDR3aa: ASSLSSGQGVTEAF

v_gene: TRBV7-7
j_gene: TRBJ2-5
len: 18
CDR3aa: ASSLGTRRAGVSLGETQY

v_gene: TRBV20-1
j_gene: TRBJ2-5
len: 11
CDR3aa: SAPSTDGETQY

v_gene: TRBV11-3
j_gene: TRBJ2-3
len: 12
CDR3aa: ASSLDRFPDTQY

v_gene: TRBV4-1
j_gene: TRBJ1-6
len: 11
CDR3aa: ASSQQENSPLH

v_gene: TRBV20-1
j_gene: TRBJ1-2
len: 13
CDR3aa: SATTGTADNYGYT

v_gene: TRBV20-1
j_gene: TRBJ2-3
len: 11
CDR3aa: SAHLGGTDTQY